What follows are 6 T cell receptor beta chains derived from one specimen sequenced in a study of T cells in Graves' hyperthyroidism and ophthalmopathy. The investigators amplified TCR beta CDR3 regions from RNA transcripts. In the first-round RT-PCR of the TCR CDR3, the HTBI primer set was used. TCRdb reprocessed the multiplex PCR reads with MiXCR, giving one entry per CDR3 protein. The table includes 530,000 or so distinct CDR3 sequences, roughly 46% detected once. The sequencing input was peripheral blood or thyroid tissue (not recorded which). The receptors originated from a woman under 30 with Graves' hyperthyroidism.

In its sample, this clonotype was seen many times. CDR3 sequence reads: CASSVDRGGETQYF. DNA of the CDR3: TGTGCCAGCAGCGTGGACAGGGGAGGGGAGACCCAGTACTTC. V and J are TRBV7-7 and TRBJ2-5, with TRBD1 matching over 9 bases. CDR1 is SSHAT and CDR2 is FNYEAQ in the germline V gene (reference sequence). Trimming removed 5 bases from V and 5 bases from J; junction bases left unmatched: 6. This CDR3 is 14 amino acids long. Full variable domain (outside the CDR3, taken from reference TRBV7-7 and TRBJ2-5): GAGVSQSPRYKVTKRGQDVTLRCDPISSHATLYWYQQALGQGPEFLTYFNYEAQPDKSGLPSDRFSAERPEGSISTLTIQRTEQRDSAMYRCASSVDRGGETQYFGPGTRLLVL.

This clonotype was detected many times. The chain couples TRBV20-1 to TRBJ2-7, with 8 bases aligning to TRBD1. CDR1 is DFQATT and CDR2 is SNEGSKA in the germline V gene (reference sequence). V lost 3 bases, J lost 5 bases, and 6 bases stayed unmatched. The CDR3 is 13 amino acids. The CDR3 DNA is TGCAGTGCTAGCGCTACAGGGGGTCACGAGCAGTACTTC. Translated: CSASATGGHEQYF.

The chain recombines TRBV3-1 with TRBJ2-5; D uncertain. The V gene lost 0 bases and the J gene lost 3 bases, with 11 bases spanning the gap. In germline, CDR1 is LGHDT, CDR2 YNNKEL (reference sequence). This CDR3 has 15 residues. The CDR3 loop reads CASSQDVGSEETQYF. The CDR3 region has the DNA TGTGCCAGCAGCCAAGACGTGGGGTCCGAAGAGACCCAGTACTTC.

This clonotype was observed a handful of times. This rearrangement joins TRBV2 to TRBJ2-7; TRBD2 matches 8 bases. After removal of 7 bases from V and 5 bases from J, the junction contained 13 bases not matched to a gene. Germline V gene sequence: CDR1 SNHLY, CDR2 FYNNEI. CDR3 size: 15 residues. The CDR3 reads CASIGGAGMRDEQYF. CDR3 in DNA: TGTGCCAGCATCGGGGGGGCGGGGATGAGAGACGAGCAGTACTTC. Together with reference TRBV2 and TRBJ2-7, the CDR3 gives the full variable domain: EPEVTQTPSHQVTQMGQEVILRCVPISNHLYFYWYRQILGQKVEFLVSFYNNEISEKSEIFDDQFSVERPDGSNFTLKIRSTKLEDSAMYFCASIGGAGMRDEQYFGPGTRLTVT.

Details on this clonotype: This may arise from a read error, as a much more abundant clone is one base away. This likely comes from a read error, as the CDR3 has no conserved phenylalanine or tryptophan at its end. V gene TRBV5-8 combines with J gene TRBJ1-5, with no clear D. Looked up from germline, CDR1 is SGHTS and CDR2 is YDEGEE. CDR3 length: 14 amino acids. The V end lost 5 bases, the J end lost 4 bases, and 13 bases lay between the germline ends. The CDR3 sequence is CASRSILGNQPQHL. CDR3 nucleotide sequence: TGTGCCAGCAGAAGTATACTCGGAAATCAGCCCCAGCATCTT.

This clonotype was counted between two and nine times. Here the CDR3 DNA reads TGTGCCACCAGTGAAACCTGGGGCACAGATACGCAGTATTTT. Encoded protein: CATSETWGTDTQYF. The V gene is TRBV24-1, the J gene TRBJ2-3; no firm D call. Germline V gene lookup returns CDR1 KGHDR and CDR2 SFDVKD. Between the trimmed V and J ends, which lost 4 bases and 1 base, there was a span of 8 bases. The CDR3 runs 14 residues.